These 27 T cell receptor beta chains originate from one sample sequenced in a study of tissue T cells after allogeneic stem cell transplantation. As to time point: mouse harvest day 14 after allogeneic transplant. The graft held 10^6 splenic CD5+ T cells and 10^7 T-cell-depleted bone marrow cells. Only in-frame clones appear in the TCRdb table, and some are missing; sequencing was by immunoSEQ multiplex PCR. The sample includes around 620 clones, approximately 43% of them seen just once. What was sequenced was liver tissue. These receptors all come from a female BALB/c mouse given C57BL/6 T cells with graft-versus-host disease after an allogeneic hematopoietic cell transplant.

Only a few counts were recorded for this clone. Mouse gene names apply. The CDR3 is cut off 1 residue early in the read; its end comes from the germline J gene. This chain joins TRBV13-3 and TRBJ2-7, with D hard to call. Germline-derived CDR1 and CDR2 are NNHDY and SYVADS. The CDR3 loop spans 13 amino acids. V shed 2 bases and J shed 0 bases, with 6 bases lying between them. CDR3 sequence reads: CASSEIISYEQYF. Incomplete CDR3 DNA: TGTGCCAGCAGTGAAATTATCTCCTATGAACAGTAC.

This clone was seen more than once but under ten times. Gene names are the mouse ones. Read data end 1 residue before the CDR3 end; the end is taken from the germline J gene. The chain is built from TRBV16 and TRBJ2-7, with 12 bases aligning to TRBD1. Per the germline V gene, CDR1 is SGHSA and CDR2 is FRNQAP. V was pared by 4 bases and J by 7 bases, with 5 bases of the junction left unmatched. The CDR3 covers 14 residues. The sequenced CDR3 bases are TGTGCAAGCAGCTGGGGACAGGGGGCGAGGGAACAGTAC. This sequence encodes CASSWGQGAREQY. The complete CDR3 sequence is CASSWGQGAREQYF.

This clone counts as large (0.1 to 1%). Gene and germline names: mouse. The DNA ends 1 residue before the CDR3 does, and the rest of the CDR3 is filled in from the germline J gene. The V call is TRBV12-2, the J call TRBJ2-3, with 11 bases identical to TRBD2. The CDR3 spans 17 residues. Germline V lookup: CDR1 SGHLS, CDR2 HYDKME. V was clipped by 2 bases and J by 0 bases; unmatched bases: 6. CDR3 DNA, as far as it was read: TGTGCCAGCTCTCACGACTGGGGGGGATCTAGTGCAGAAACGCTGTAT. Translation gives CASSHDWGGSSAETLY. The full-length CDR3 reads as CASSHDWGGSSAETLYF.

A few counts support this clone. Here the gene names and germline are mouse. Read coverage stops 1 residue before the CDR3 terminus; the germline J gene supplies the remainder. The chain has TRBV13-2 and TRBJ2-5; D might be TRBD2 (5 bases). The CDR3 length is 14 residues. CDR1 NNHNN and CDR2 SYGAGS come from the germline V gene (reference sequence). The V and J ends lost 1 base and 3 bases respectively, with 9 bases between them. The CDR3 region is CASGDLGSQDTQYF. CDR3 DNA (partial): TGTGCCAGCGGTGATTTGGGGTCTCAAGACACCCAGTAC.

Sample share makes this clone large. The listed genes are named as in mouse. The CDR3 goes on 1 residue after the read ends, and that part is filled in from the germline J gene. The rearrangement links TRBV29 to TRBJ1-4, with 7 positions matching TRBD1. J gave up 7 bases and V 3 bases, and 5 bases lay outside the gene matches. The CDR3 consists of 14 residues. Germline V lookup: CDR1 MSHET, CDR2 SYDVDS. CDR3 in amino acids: CASSFDRAGERLFF. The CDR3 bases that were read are TGTGCTAGCAGTTTCGACAGGGCTGGCGAAAGATTATTT.

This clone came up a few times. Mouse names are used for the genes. The CDR3 DNA, read in part, is TGTGCCTGGAGTCTGTGGGGCGGGGAAAGATTATTT. Amino acids: CAWSLWGGERLF. The entire CDR3 protein reads CAWSLWGGERLFF. The chain couples TRBV31 to TRBJ1-4; D perhaps matches TRBD1 (5 bases). Sequencing ends 1 residue short of the CDR3 end; the germline J gene provides the rest. Trimming pared 0 bases from V and 8 bases from J, leaving 10 bases between. The germline V gene has CDR1 GKSSPN and CDR2 SITVG. This CDR3 spans 13 amino acids.

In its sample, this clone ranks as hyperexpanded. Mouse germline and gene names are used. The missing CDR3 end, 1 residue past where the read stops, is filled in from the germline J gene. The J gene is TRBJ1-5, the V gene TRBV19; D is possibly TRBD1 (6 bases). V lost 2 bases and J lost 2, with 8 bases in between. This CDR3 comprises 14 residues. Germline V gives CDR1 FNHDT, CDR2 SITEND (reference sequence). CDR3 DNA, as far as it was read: TGTGCCAGCAGTATGGGACACCACAACCAGGCTCCGCTT. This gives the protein CASSMGHHNQAPL. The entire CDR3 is CASSMGHHNQAPLF.

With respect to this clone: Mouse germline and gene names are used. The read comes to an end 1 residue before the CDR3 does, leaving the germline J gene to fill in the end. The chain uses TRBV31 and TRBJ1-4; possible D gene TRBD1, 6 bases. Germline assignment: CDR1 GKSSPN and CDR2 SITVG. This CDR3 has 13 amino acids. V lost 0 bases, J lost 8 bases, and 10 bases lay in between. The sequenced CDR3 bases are TGTGCCTGGAGTCTGTGGGGGCGGGAAAGATTATTT. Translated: CAWSLWGRERLF. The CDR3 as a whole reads CAWSLWGRERLFF.

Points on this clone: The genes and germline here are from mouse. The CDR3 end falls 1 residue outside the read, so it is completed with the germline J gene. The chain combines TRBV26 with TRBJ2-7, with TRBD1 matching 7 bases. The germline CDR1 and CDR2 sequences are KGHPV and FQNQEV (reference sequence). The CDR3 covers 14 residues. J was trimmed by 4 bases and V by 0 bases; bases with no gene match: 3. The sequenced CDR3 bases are TGTGCCAGCAGTCTGTCGCACAGGGGTTATGAACAGTAC. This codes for CASSLSHRGYEQY. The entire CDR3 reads CASSLSHRGYEQYF.

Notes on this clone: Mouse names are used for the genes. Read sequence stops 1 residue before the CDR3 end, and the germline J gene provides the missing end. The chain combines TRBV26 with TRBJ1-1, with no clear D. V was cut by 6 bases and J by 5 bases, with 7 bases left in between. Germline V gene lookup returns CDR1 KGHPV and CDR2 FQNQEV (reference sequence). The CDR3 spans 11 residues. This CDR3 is CASRTRTEVFF. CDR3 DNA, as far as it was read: TGTGCCAGCAGGACAAGAACAGAAGTCTTC.

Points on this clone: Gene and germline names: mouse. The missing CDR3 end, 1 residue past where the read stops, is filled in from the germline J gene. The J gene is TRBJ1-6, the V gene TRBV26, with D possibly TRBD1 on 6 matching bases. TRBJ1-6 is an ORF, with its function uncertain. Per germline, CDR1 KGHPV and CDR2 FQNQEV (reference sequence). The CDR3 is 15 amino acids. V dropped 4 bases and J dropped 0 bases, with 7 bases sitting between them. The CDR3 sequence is CASSRQDSYNSPLYF. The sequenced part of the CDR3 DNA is TGTGCCAGCAGTCGACAGGATTCCTATAATTCGCCCCTCTAC.

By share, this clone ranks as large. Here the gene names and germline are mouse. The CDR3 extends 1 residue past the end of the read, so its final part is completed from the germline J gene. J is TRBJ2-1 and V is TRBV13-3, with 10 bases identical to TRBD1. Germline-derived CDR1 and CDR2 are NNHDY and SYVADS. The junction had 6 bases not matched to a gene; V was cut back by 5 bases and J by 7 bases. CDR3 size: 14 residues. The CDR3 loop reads CASRRDRGEAEQFF. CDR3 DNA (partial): TGTGCCAGCAGACGGGACAGGGGTGAGGCTGAGCAGTTC.

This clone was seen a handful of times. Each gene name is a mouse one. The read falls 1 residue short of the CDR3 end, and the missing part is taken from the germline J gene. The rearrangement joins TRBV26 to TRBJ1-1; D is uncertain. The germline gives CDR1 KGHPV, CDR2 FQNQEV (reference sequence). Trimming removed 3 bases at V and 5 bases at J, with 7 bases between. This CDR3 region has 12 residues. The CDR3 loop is CASSLETTEVFF. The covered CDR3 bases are TGTGCCAGCAGTCTAGAGACAACAGAAGTCTTC.

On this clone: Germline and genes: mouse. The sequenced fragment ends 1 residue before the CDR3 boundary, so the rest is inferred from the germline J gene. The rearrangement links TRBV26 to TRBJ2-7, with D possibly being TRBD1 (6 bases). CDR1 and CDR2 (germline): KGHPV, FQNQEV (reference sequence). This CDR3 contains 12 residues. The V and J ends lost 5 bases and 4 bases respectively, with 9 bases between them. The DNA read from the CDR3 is TGTGCCAGCAGTTTAGACAGGTATGAACAGTAC. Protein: CASSLDRYEQY. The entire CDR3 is CASSLDRYEQYF.

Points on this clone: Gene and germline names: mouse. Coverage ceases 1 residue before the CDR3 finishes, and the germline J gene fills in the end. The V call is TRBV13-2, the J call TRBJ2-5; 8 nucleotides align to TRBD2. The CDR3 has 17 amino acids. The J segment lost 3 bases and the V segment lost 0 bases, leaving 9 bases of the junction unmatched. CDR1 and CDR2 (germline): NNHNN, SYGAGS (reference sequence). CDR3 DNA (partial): TGTGCCAGCGGTGATGCACCCCTCGACTGGGGTCAAGACACCCAGTAC. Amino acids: CASGDAPLDWGQDTQY. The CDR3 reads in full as CASGDAPLDWGQDTQYF.

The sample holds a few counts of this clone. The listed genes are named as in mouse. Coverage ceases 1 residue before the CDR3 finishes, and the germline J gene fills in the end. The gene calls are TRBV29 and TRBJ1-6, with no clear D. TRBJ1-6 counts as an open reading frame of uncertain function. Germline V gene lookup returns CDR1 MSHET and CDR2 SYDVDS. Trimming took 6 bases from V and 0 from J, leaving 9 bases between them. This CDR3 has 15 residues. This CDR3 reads CASSDGNSYNSPLYF. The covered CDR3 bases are TGTGCTAGCAGCGACGGGAATTCCTATAATTCGCCCCTCTAC.

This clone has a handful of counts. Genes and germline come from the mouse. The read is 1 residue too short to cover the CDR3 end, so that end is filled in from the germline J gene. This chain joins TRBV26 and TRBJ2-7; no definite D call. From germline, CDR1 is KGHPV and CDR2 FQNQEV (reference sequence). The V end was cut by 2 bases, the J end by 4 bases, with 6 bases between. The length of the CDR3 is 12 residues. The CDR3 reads CASSLTEYEQYF. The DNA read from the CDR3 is TGTGCCAGCAGTCTGACAGAATATGAACAGTAC.

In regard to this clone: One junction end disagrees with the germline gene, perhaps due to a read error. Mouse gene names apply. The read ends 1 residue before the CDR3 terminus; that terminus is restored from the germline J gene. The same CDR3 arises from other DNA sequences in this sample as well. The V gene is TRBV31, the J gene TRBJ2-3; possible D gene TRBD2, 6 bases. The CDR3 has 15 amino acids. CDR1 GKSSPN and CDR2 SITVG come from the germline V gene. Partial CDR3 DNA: TGTGCCTGGAGTCTCGACTGGTCTAGTGCGGAAACGCTGTAT. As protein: CAWSLDWSSAETLY. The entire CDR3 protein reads CAWSLDWSSAETLYF.

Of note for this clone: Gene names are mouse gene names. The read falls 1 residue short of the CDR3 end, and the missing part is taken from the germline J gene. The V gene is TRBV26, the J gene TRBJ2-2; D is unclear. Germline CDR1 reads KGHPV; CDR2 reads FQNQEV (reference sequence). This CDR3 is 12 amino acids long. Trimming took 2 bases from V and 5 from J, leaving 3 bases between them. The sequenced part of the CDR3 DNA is TGTGCCAGCAGTCTGAGGACCGGGCAGCTCTAC. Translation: CASSLRTGQLY. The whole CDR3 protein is CASSLRTGQLYF.

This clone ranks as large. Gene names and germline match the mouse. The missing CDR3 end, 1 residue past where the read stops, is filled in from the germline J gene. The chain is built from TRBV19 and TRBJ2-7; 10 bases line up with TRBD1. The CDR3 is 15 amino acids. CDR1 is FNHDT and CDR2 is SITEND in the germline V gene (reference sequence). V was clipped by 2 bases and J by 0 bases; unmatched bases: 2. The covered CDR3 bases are TGTGCCAGCAGTATGGGACAGGGGATCTCCTATGAACAGTAC. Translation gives CASSMGQGISYEQY. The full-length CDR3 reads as CASSMGQGISYEQYF.

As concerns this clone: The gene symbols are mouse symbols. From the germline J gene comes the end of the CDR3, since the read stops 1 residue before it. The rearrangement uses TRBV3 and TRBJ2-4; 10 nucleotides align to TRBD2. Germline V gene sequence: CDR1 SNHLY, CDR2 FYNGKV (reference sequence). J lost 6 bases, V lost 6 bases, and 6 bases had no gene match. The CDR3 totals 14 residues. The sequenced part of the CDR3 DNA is TGTGCCAGCAGGCTGGGGGGGCGGGTGAACACCTTGTAC. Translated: CASRLGGRVNTLY. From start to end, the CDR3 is CASRLGGRVNTLYF.

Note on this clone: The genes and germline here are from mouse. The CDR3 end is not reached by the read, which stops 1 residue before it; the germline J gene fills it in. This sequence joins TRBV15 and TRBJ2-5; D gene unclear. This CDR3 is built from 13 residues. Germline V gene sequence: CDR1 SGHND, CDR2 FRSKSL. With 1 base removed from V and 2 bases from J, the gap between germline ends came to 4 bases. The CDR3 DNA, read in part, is TGTGCCAGCAGTTTAGGCAGCCAAGACACCCAGTAC. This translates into CASSLGSQDTQY. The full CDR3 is CASSLGSQDTQYF. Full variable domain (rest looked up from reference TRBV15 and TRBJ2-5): DAGVTQTPRHEVAEKGQTIILKCEPVSGHNDLFWYRQTKIQGLELLSYFRSKSLMEDGGAFKDRFKAEMLNSSFSTLKIQPTEPKDSAVYLCASSLGSQDTQYFGPGTRLLVL.

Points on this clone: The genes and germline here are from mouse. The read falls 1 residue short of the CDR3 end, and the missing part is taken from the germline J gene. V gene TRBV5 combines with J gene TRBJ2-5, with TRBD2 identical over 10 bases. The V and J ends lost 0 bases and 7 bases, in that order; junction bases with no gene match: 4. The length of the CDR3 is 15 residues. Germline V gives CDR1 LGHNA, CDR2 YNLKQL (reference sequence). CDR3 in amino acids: CASSQDWGGANTQYF. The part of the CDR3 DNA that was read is TGTGCCAGCAGCCAAGACTGGGGGGGCGCGAACACCCAGTAC.

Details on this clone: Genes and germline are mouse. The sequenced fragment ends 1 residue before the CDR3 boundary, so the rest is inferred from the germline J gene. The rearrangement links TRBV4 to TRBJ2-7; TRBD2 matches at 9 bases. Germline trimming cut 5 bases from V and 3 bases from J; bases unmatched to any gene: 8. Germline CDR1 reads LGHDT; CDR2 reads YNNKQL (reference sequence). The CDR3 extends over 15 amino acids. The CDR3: CASSRRLGANYEQYF. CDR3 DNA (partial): TGTGCCAGCAGCCGCAGACTGGGGGCTAACTATGAACAGTAC.

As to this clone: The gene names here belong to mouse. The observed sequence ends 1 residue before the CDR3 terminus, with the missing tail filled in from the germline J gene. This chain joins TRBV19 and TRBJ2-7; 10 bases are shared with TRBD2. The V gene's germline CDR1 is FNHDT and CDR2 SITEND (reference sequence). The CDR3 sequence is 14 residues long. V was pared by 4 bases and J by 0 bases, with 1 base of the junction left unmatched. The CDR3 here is CASSDWGDSYEQYF. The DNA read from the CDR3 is TGTGCCAGCAGTGACTGGGGGGACTCCTATGAACAGTAC.

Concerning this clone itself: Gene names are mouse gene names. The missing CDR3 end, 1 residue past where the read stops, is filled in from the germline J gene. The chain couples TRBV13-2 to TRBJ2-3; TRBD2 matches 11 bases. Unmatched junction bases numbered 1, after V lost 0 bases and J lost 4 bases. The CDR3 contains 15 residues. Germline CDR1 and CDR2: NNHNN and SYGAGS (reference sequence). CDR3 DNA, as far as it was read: TGTGCCAGCGGTGATGGACTGGGGGGGTCAGAAACGCTGTAT. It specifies CASGDGLGGSETLY. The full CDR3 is CASGDGLGGSETLYF.

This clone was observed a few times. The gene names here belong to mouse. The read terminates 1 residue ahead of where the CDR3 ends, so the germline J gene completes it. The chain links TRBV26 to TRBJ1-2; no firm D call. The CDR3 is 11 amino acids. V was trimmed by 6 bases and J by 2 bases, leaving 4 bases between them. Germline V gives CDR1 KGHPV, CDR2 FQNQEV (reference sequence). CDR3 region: CASSKNSDYTF. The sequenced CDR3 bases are TGTGCCAGCAGCAAGAACTCCGACTACACC. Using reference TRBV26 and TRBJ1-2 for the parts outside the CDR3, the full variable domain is NSKVIQTPRYLVKGQGQKAKMRCIPEKGHPVVFWYQQNKNNEFKFLINFQNQEVLQQIDMTEKRFSAECPSNSPCSLEIQSSEAGDSALYLCASSKNSDYTFGSGTRLLVI.